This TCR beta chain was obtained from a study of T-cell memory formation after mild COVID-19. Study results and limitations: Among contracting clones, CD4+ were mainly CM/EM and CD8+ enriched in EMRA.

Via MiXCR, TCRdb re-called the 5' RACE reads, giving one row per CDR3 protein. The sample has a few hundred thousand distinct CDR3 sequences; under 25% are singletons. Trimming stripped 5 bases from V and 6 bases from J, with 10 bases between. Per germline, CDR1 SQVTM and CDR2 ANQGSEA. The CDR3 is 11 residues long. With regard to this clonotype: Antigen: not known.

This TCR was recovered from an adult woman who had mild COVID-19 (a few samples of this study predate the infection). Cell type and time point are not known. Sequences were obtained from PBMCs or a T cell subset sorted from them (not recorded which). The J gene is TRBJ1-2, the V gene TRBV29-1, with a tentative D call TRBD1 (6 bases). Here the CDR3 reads CSVTGRNGYTF. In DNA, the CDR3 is TGCAGCGTTACAGGGCGTAATGGCTACACCTTC.